The sequence of this T cell receptor (beta chain) was determined in a study of blood T cell repertoires in COVID-19. Study summary: The United States, Italy and Spain supplied acute and convalescent COVID-19 samples. PBMCs, B-cell-depleted T cells, or T cells provided the cDNA or gDNA that made up the material.

Original processing methods: Estimation of nucleated cell counts relied on the amplification of reference gene primers. Method: immunoSEQ multiplex PCR; TCRdb's copy keeps in-frame clones and lacks some. D and trimming come from the DNA, and the V and J calls and clone size come from that table. Of tens of thousands of clones listed, 76% were seen once; the top ten hold roughly 7.3%. The V gene's germline CDR1 is MNHEY and CDR2 SMNVEV (reference sequence). The CDR3 covers 16 residues. V shed 6 bases and J 3 bases; nucleotides not matched to a gene: 12. The material sequenced was peripheral blood. The TCR comes from an older man with acute or convalescent COVID-19. The chain links TRBV27 to TRBJ2-7; 9 positions match TRBD2. The CDR3 sequence: CASSASWASGVYEQYF. CDR3 in DNA: TGTGCCAGCAGCGCCTCCTGGGCTAGCGGGGTCTACGAGCAGTACTTC.